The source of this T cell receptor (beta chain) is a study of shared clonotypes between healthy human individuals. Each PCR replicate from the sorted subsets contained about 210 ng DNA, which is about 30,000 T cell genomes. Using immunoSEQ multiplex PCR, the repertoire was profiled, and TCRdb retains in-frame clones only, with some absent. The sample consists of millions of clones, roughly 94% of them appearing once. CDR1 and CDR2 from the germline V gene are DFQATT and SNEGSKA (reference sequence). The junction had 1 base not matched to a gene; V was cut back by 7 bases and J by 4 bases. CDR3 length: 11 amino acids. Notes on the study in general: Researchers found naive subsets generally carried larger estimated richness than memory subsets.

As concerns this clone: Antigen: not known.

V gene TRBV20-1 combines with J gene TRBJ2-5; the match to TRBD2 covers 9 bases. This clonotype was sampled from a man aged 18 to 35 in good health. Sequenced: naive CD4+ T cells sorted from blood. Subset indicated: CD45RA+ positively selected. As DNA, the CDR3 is TGCAGTGGGACTAGCGTAGAGACCCAGTACTTC. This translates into CSGTSVETQYF.